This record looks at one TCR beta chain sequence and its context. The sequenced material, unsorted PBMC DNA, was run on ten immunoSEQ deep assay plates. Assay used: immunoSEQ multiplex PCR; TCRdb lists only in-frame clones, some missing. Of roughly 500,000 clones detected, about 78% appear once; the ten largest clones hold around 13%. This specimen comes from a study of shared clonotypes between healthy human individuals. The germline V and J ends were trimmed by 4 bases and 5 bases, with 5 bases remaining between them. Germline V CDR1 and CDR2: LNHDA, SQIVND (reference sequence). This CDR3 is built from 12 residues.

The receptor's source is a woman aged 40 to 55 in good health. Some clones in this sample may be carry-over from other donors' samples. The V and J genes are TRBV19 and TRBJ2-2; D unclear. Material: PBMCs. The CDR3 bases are TGTGCCAGTAGTAAGGGAACCGGGGAGCTGTTTTTT. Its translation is CASSKGTGELFF.